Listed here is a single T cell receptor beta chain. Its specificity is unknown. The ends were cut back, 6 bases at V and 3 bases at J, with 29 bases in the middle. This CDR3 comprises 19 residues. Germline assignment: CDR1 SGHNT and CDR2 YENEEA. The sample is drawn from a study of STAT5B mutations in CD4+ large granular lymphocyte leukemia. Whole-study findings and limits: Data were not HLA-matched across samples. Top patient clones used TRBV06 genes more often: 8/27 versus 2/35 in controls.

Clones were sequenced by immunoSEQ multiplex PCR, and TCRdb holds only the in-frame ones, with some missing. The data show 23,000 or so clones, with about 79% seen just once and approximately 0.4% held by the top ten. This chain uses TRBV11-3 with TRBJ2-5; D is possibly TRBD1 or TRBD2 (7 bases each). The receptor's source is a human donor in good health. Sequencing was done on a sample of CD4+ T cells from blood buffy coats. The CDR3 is CASSQHQGFTGEGKETQYF. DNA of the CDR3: TGTGCCAGCAGTCAACACCAGGGGTTTACAGGGGAGGGAAAAGAGACCCAGTACTTC.